The rows below give T cell receptor beta chains drawn from one sample of a study of blood T cell repertoires in COVID-19. TCRdb keeps only in-frame clones here, not all; method: immunoSEQ multiplex PCR. This table has over 200,000 clones, 65% to 85% appearing once. Sequencing was done on a sample of peripheral blood. All receptors come from a woman of 80 years or more with acute or convalescent COVID-19. CDR3s include the opening cysteine and the closing phenylalanine or tryptophan. The D gene is left open where the match is weak. Some rows have no size entry. The others give once, few or many, or a class for an expanded clone.

D gene | CDR3 length | J gene | clone size | V gene | CDR3 protein | CDR3 DNA
. | 14 | TRBJ1-1 | . | TRBV6-4 | CASSPEEMSTEAFF | TGTGCCAGCAGCCCTGAGGAAATGAGTACTGAAGCTTTCTTT
. | 10 | TRBJ2-1 | few | TRBV20-1 | CSAAGEVEFF | TGCAGTGCAGCAGGGGAAGTAGAGTTCTTC
. | 17 | TRBJ2-2 | . | TRBV28 | CASSLSLGTTNTGELFF | TGTGCCAGCAGTTTATCCCTTGGGACAACGAACACCGGGGAGCTGTTTTTT
. | 13 | TRBJ2-1 | . | TRBV29-1 | CSVTLWGGGEQFF | TGCAGCGTTACCCTCTGGGGGGGCGGTGAGCAGTTCTTC
. | 11 | TRBJ1-1 | . | TRBV12-3/TRBV12-4 | CASIGDTEAFF | TGTGCCAGCATAGGGGACACTGAAGCTTTCTTT
. | 15 | TRBJ1-5 | . | TRBV18 | CASSPRRYSNQPQHF | TGTGCCAGCTCCCCCCGTCGGTATAGCAATCAGCCCCAGCATTTT
. | 19 | TRBJ1-5 | . | TRBV6-1 | CASSEAASGLDRRNQPQHF | TGTGCCAGCAGTGAAGCGGCATCCGGACTGGACAGACGCAATCAGCCCCAGCATTTT
. | 15 | TRBJ2-3 | . | TRBV7-8 | CASSPRTGAGGTQYF | TGTGCCAGCAGCCCCCGGACAGGAGCCGGGGGTACGCAGTATTTT
. | 12 | TRBJ1-5 | . | TRBV19 | CASSPGAQPQHF | TGTGCCAGTAGTCCAGGGGCTCAGCCCCAGCATTTT
. | 13 | TRBJ1-6 | . | TRBV7-9 | CASSFGVDSPLHF | TGTGCCAGCAGCTTCGGGGTGGACTCACCCCTCCACTTT
. | 12 | TRBJ1-1 | . | TRBV12-3/TRBV12-4 | CASRRANTEAFF | TGTGCCAGCAGGAGAGCGAACACTGAAGCTTTCTTT
TRBD2 | 16 | TRBJ2-3 | . | TRBV9 | CASSPTSGGATDTQYF | TGTGCCAGCAGCCCGACTAGCGGGGGAGCCACAGATACGCAGTATTTT
. | 13 | TRBJ2-1 | . | TRBV2 | CASTPNGVNEQFF | TGTGCCAGCACCCCAAACGGGGTTAATGAGCAGTTCTTC
. | 13 | TRBJ1-1 | once | TRBV3-1/TRBV3-2 | CASSYVGGSEAFF | TGTGCCAGCAGCTACGTTGGGGGGTCTGAAGCTTTCTTT
TRBD2 | 17 | TRBJ2-3 | . | TRBV4-2 | CASSQEVASGGWDTQYF | TGTGCCAGCAGCCAAGAAGTAGCTAGCGGGGGATGGGATACGCAGTATTTT
TRBD1 | 15 | TRBJ1-3 | . | TRBV15 | CATSRDLGQGNTIYF | TGTGCCACCAGCAGAGATTTGGGACAGGGAAACACCATATATTTT
TRBD2 | 17 | TRBJ2-1 | . | TRBV7-2 | CASSLAPLAGGYNEQFF | TGTGCCAGCAGCTTAGCCCCCCTAGCGGGGGGTTACAATGAGCAGTTCTTC
. | 11 | TRBJ2-5 | . | TRBV6-5 | CASRQLETQYF | TGTGCCAGCAGGCAACTAGAGACCCAGTACTTC
. | 12 | TRBJ2-7 | . | TRBV5-4 | CASSFGLAEQYF | TGTGCCAGCAGCTTTGGGCTAGCGGAGCAGTACTTC
TRBD1 | 16 | TRBJ1-2 | . | TRBV5-7 | CASSSVRTGPSYGYTF | TGTGCCAGCAGCTCTGTTCGGACAGGACCTAGCTATGGCTACACCTTC
TRBD1 | 15 | TRBJ2-5 | . | TRBV5-6 | CASSTTWDSQETQYF | TGTGCCAGCAGCACCACCTGGGACAGTCAAGAGACCCAGTACTTC
TRBD2 | 18 | TRBJ2-5 | . | TRBV9 | CASSAGLAGPARLETQYF | TGTGCCAGCAGCGCGGGACTAGCGGGACCCGCCCGGTTAGAGACCCAGTACTTC
TRBD1 | 18 | TRBJ1-1 | . | TRBV3-1/TRBV3-2 | CASSKTGTGVLMNTEAFF | TGTGCCAGCAGTAAGACCGGGACAGGGGTGCTTATGAACACTGAAGCTTTCTTT
. | 16 | TRBJ1-6 | . | TRBV6-5 | CASSYVPYSYNSPLHF | TGTGCCAGCAGTTACGTCCCTTACTCCTATAATTCACCCCTCCACTTT
. | 15 | TRBJ1-4 | . | TRBV7-2 | CASSYYSGPNEKLFF | TGTGCCAGCAGCTATTACAGCGGTCCGAATGAAAAACTGTTTTTT
TRBD1 | 14 | TRBJ2-1 | . | TRBV30 | CAWDRGREFNEQFF | TGTGCCTGGGACAGGGGGCGGGAGTTCAATGAGCAGTTCTTC
TRBD2 | 16 | TRBJ2-1 | . | TRBV7-9 | CASSSPGTSVGNEQFF | TGTGCCAGCAGCTCTCCTGGGACTAGCGTTGGCAATGAGCAGTTCTTC
TRBD1 | 15 | TRBJ2-2 | . | TRBV10-1 | CASTMTGQGPGELFF | TGCGCCAGCACCATGACGGGACAGGGACCCGGGGAGCTGTTTTTT
TRBD1 | 14 | TRBJ1-2 | . | TRBV4-1 | CASSRDRGDYGYTF | TGCGCCAGCAGCCGGGACAGGGGAGACTATGGCTACACCTTC
TRBD2 | 15 | TRBJ2-2 | . | TRBV30 | CAWSVLASGTGELFF | TGTGCCTGGAGTGTGCTGGCTAGCGGGACCGGGGAGCTGTTTTTT
TRBD1 | 15 | TRBJ1-3 | once | TRBV19 | CASSPGQASGNTIYF | TGTGCCAGTAGTCCGGGACAGGCCTCTGGAAACACCATATATTTT
TRBD2 | 14 | TRBJ2-3 | . | TRBV7-3 | CASMKGGPTDTQYF | TGTGCCAGCATGAAGGGAGGGCCGACAGATACGCAGTATTTT
TRBD1 | 11 | TRBJ1-2 | . | TRBV20-1 | CSARTGSGYTF | TGCAGTGCACGGACAGGGTCTGGCTACACCTTC
. | 14 | TRBJ1-1 | . | TRBV9 | CASSPTRMNTEAFF | TGTGCCAGCAGCCCCACCAGGATGAACACTGAAGCTTTCTTT
TRBD2 | 14 | TRBJ2-7 | . | TRBV20-1 | CSASKRESPYEQYF | TGCAGTGCTAGTAAGCGGGAGTCCCCCTACGAGCAGTACTTC
TRBD1 | 15 | TRBJ1-5 | . | TRBV19 | CASSIGPGGEPPQHF | TGTGCCAGTAGTATAGGGCCAGGGGGAGAACCGCCCCAGCATTTT
TRBD1 | 17 | TRBJ1-6 | . | TRBV4-1 | CASSQEGTGRFNSPLHF | TGCGCCAGCAGCCAAGAAGGGACAGGGCGCTTTAATTCACCCCTCCACTTT
. | 16 | TRBJ1-2 | few | TRBV5-6 | CASSLSQARAYYGYTF | TGTGCCAGCAGCTTGAGTCAGGCCAGAGCCTACTATGGCTACACCTTC
TRBD1 | 14 | TRBJ1-3 | . | TRBV3-1/TRBV3-2 | CASSPGTAGNTIYF | TGTGCCAGCAGCCCTGGGACAGCTGGAAACACCATATATTTT
. | 14 | TRBJ1-5 | . | TRBV2 | CASSKGQSYQPQHF | TGTGCCAGCAGTAAAGGACAGAGTTATCAGCCCCAGCATTTT
. | 16 | TRBJ2-1 | many | TRBV4-1 | CASNLCGTLTYNEQFF | TGCGCCAGCAACCTATGTGGGACTCTAACCTACAATGAGCAGTTCTTC
TRBD1 | 15 | TRBJ2-5 | . | TRBV7-2 | CASSLRDRVKETQYF | TGTGCCAGCAGCTTACGCGACAGGGTGAAAGAGACCCAGTACTTC
TRBD1 | 14 | TRBJ1-2 | . | TRBV19 | CASTPGTGDYGYTF | TGTGCCAGTACCCCGGGGACAGGGGACTATGGCTACACCTTC
TRBD2 | 15 | TRBJ2-1 | . | TRBV10-1 | CASSVSGSSYNEQFF | TGCGCCAGCAGCGTCAGCGGGAGCTCCTACAATGAGCAGTTCTTC
TRBD1 | 20 | TRBJ2-6 | . | TRBV3-1/TRBV3-2 | CASSQLFGTGSHSGANVLTF | TGTGCCAGCAGCCAATTGTTCGGGACAGGGTCTCACTCTGGGGCCAACGTCCTGACTTTC
. | 13 | TRBJ1-2 | . | TRBV5-1 | CASSLDGNYGYTF | TGCGCCAGCAGCTTGGACGGTAACTATGGCTACACCTTC
. | 15 | TRBJ2-3 | . | TRBV5-4 | CASSLATHTTDTQYF | TGTGCCAGCAGCTTGGCGACACACACCACAGATACGCAGTATTTT
. | 12 | TRBJ1-3 | . | TRBV29-1 | CSVDTSGNTIYF | TGCAGCGTTGATACATCTGGAAACACCATATATTTT
TRBD1 | 14 | TRBJ1-2 | few | TRBV10-3 | CAISESGDSYGYTF | TGTGCCATCAGTGAGTCGGGGGACAGCTATGGCTACACCTTC
. | 19 | TRBJ1-5 | . | TRBV5-6 | CASSLRDKWVGGRNQPQHF | TGTGCCAGCAGCTTGCGGGATAAGTGGGTTGGAGGTCGAAATCAGCCCCAGCATTTT